This record looks at one T cell receptor (beta chain) sequence and its context. Its antigen remains unknown. Profiled with immunoSEQ multiplex PCR; TCRdb holds only in-frame clones, not every one. The sample lists around 19,000 clones, about 80% seen once, with less than 20% in the top ten. This entry belongs to a study of T cell clonotyping in hematopoietic cell transplantation. Noted time point: recipient sample about 28 days before transplant, after cytoreduction. Recipient blood drawn about 28 days pretransplant and days 30, 100, 180 after. The CDR3 has 15 amino acids. Per the germline V gene, CDR1 is SGHDT and CDR2 is YYEEEE. After removal of 5 bases from V and 0 bases from J, the junction contained 3 bases not matched to a gene. Findings and caveats of the study: Recipient TCR diversity dropped after transplant; expanded clonotypes rose from day 30 to 180. Cells were unsorted, so CD4 and CD8 contributions were not separated. Broader posttransplant TCR repertoire diversity was predicted by graft donor and pretransplant recipient Inverse Simpson Index values.

The clonotype was recovered from a man aged 60 to 69 with acute myeloid leukemia. Some clones in this sample may be carry-over from other donors' samples. The chain employs TRBV5-6 and TRBJ1-3; TRBD1 matches 9 bases. Sequenced material: peripheral blood mononuclear cells, taken before stem cell transplant. The CDR3 here is CASSRGQGSGNTIYF. In DNA, the CDR3 is TGTGCCAGCAGTAGGGGACAGGGCTCTGGAAACACCATATATTTT.